Listed below are T cell receptor beta chains from one sample, sequenced in a study of blood T cell repertoires in COVID-19. Only in-frame clones appear in the TCRdb table, and some are missing; sequencing was by immunoSEQ multiplex PCR. The table lists about 220,000 clones, about 78% of them singletons. Sequences were obtained from peripheral blood. Source of these receptors: a woman aged 70-85 years with acute or convalescent COVID-19. CDR3s include the opening cysteine and the closing phenylalanine or tryptophan. D genes are given only for firm matches. Only some rows state a clone size, as once, few, many or a class for expanded clones.

J gene	V gene	clone size	D gene	CDR3 DNA	CDR3 protein
TRBJ2-3	TRBV6-5	-	-	TGTGCCAGCTCAGGACACACAGATACGCAGTATTTT	CASSGHTDTQYF
TRBJ1-6	TRBV27	-	TRBD1	TGTGCCAGCAGAAGGGACAGACGAAATAATTCACCCCTCCACTTT	CASRRDRRNNSPLHF
TRBJ1-3	TRBV9	-	-	TGTGCCAGCAGCCCCACCTCCAGCTCTGGAAACACCATATATTTT	CASSPTSSSGNTIYF
TRBJ2-7	TRBV6-2/TRBV6-3	once	-	TGTGCCAGCAGTCCCGGTCGGCAGTCGAGGCCCGGGGGATACGAGCAGTACTTC	CASSPGRQSRPGGYEQYF
TRBJ2-3	TRBV14	-	TRBD2	TGTGCCAGCAGCCAAGGACTAGCGGGGGGAACTAGCACAGATACGCAGTATTTT	CASSQGLAGGTSTDTQYF
TRBJ1-4	TRBV10-3	-	TRBD1	TGTGCCATCAGTCGACAGGGCGAAAAACTGTTTTTT	CAISRQGEKLFF
TRBJ2-7	TRBV7-9	-	TRBD1	TGTGCCAGCAGCCATAGGACAGGGATCTCCTACGAGCAGTACTTC	CASSHRTGISYEQYF
TRBJ1-6	TRBV6-2/TRBV6-3	-	-	TGTGCCAGCAGCTTAAACCGACGGGTTTCACCCCTCCACTTT	CASSLNRRVSPLHF
TRBJ1-1	TRBV28	few	TRBD1	TGCCGAACCGGGCCAGGGGGCGTCGGCACTGAAGCTTTCTTT	CRTGPGGVGTEAFF
TRBJ1-2	TRBV29-1	-	-	TGCAGCGTTGCAGGTCCGAACTCCTACCACTATGGCTACACCTTC	CSVAGPNSYHYGYTF
TRBJ2-7	TRBV19	many	TRBD2	TGTGCCAGTCTCAAAAGACTAGCGGGGGGCATAACCTACGAGCAGTACTTC	CASLKRLAGGITYEQYF
TRBJ2-7	TRBV7-2	few	-	TGTGCCAGCAGCTACTCAAGATACGAGCAGTACTTC	CASSYSRYEQYF
TRBJ2-5	TRBV7-2	-	TRBD2	TGTGCCAGCAGCTTAGTAACGGGGGAGGGGACCCAGTACTTC	CASSLVTGEGTQYF
TRBJ2-2	TRBV5-4	-	TRBD1	TGTGCCAGCAGCCCTGGACAGGGGGTAAACACCGGGGAGCTGTTTTTT	CASSPGQGVNTGELFF
TRBJ1-3	TRBV13	-	-	TGTGCCAGCAGCTCGCGCAGGCCGCCTGGCACCATATATTTT	CASSSRRPPGTIYF
TRBJ1-6	TRBV5-1	-	-	TGCGCCAGCAGCTTGGCATCGGGGGAATCCTCACCCCTCCACTTT	CASSLASGESSPLHF
TRBJ2-5	TRBV10-2	-	-	TGCGCCAGCAGAGAGACAGTCCAAGAGACCCAGTACTTC	CASRETVQETQYF
TRBJ2-1	TRBV29-1	-	TRBD1	TGCAGCCTAGAGTTCCCTCGGGACAGGGTATACAATGAGCAGTTCTTC	CSLEFPRDRVYNEQFF
TRBJ2-2	TRBV4-3	-	-	TGCGCCAGCAGCCAAGACTGGCGGGACCCTGCCACCGGGGAGCTGTTTTTT	CASSQDWRDPATGELFF
TRBJ2-2	TRBV19	once	-	TGTGCCAGTAGTAGCGAGCGGCGCAACACCGGGGAGCTGTTTTTT	CASSSERRNTGELFF
TRBJ1-2	TRBV5-1	-	TRBD1	TGCGCCAGCAGCCAGGACAGGTCAAACTATGGCTACACCTTC	CASSQDRSNYGYTF
TRBJ2-3	TRBV7-3	few	-	TGTGCCAGCAGCTTAAATTCGGGGGGCGGAGATACGCAGTATTTT	CASSLNSGGGDTQYF
TRBJ1-4	TRBV7-8	once	-	TGTGCCAGCAGCCCAGGGCCCCCGTTTGCTAATGAAAAACTGTTTTTT	CASSPGPPFANEKLFF
TRBJ1-2	TRBV7-2	-	TRBD1	TGTGCCAGCAGCTCTTCTTCTCCGGGACAGCGCCTCTATGGCTACACCTTC	CASSSSSPGQRLYGYTF
TRBJ2-3	TRBV14	-	-	TGTGCCAGCAGCAGGGAGATGAGGCCCGAGACGCAGTATTTT	CASSREMRPETQYF
TRBJ2-1	TRBV29-1	-	-	TGCAGCGTTGCCCCCAGGTACAATGAGCAGTTCTTC	CSVAPRYNEQFF
TRBJ2-3	TRBV18	-	TRBD1	TGTGCCAGCTCCTCCGGACAGGGGAGCACAGATACGCAGTATTTT	CASSSGQGSTDTQYF
TRBJ2-1	TRBV30	-	-	TGTGCCTGGAGTGTAGAACTTGAGCAGTTCTTC	CAWSVELEQFF
TRBJ1-5	TRBV21-1	-	-	TGTGCCAGCAGCAATTGGGACAGGGAGGACAATCAGCCCCAGCATTTT	CASSNWDREDNQPQHF
TRBJ1-2	TRBV19	few	-	TGTGCCAGTAGTATGTGGGAGGGAAACTATGGCTACACCTTC	CASSMWEGNYGYTF
TRBJ2-5	TRBV30	-	-	TGTGCCTGGAGTGTACCCGGGTACGAGACCCAGTACTTC	CAWSVPGYETQYF
TRBJ2-5	TRBV5-4	-	TRBD1	TGTGCCAGCAGCTTAACCGACAGGGTAGACACAGAGACCCAGTACTTC	CASSLTDRVDTETQYF
TRBJ2-3	TRBV18	-	TRBD1	TGTGCCAGCTCACCAACACGGACAGGGTTCGCAGATACGCAGTATTTT	CASSPTRTGFADTQYF
TRBJ1-3	TRBV12-3/TRBV12-4	-	-	TGTGCCAGCAGCCTTCAGAGAAACACCATATATTTT	CASSLQRNTIYF
TRBJ2-5	TRBV14	-	-	TGTGCCAGCAGCCAAGTAACAACCGAAGAGACCCAGTACTTC	CASSQVTTEETQYF
TRBJ2-1	TRBV6-5	-	TRBD2	TGTGCCAGCAGTTACCTAGCGGGGGGCTTCAATGAGCAGTTCTTC	CASSYLAGGFNEQFF
TRBJ2-3	TRBV5-1	-	-	TGCGCCAGCAGGTACCAGGGGGAGGCAGATACGCAGTATTTT	CASRYQGEADTQYF
TRBJ1-2	TRBV5-6	-	TRBD1	TGTGCCAGCAGCTTGACAGGGGTGGACTATGGCTACACCTTC	CASSLTGVDYGYTF
TRBJ2-5	TRBV5-1	few	-	TGCGCCAGCAGCCCCCGGGACACCCAAGAGACCCAGTACTTC	CASSPRDTQETQYF
TRBJ2-3	TRBV10-1	-	-	TGCGCCAGCAGTGCTAGGGGAAGCACAGATACGCAGTATTTT	CASSARGSTDTQYF
TRBJ1-3	TRBV18	-	-	TGTGCCAGCTCACCAACGTCTGGCGGTCAAGGAAACACCATATATTTT	CASSPTSGGQGNTIYF
TRBJ2-7	TRBV5-1	-	TRBD1	TGCGCCAGCAGCTTGGCCCCGGCAGGGGGCTCCTACGAGCAGTACTTC	CASSLAPAGGSYEQYF
TRBJ1-3	TRBV5-6	-	-	TGTGCCAGCAGCAGACAGTCAGGAAACACCATATATTTT	CASSRQSGNTIYF
TRBJ2-3	TRBV19	-	TRBD2	TGTGCCAGTAGCCGGACTAGCGGGGCCACAGATACGCAGTATTTT	CASSRTSGATDTQYF
TRBJ1-1	TRBV15	-	-	TGTGCCACCAGCAGAGACCGGGTCCAGGGGAACACTGAAGCTTTCTTT	CATSRDRVQGNTEAFF
TRBJ2-5	TRBV4-1	-	-	TGCGCCAGCAGCCTGAGAGGGTCTCCGCAAGAGACCCAGTACTTC	CASSLRGSPQETQYF
TRBJ2-1	TRBV11-3	-	TRBD2	TGTGCCAGCAGCTTAGACCAGCTAGCGGGGGGAGGCAATGAGCAGTTCTTC	CASSLDQLAGGGNEQFF
TRBJ1-2	TRBV3-1/TRBV3-2	-	TRBD1	TGTGCCAGCAGCCACCGGACAGGGGCACTCTATGGCTACACCTTC	CASSHRTGALYGYTF